The clone carrying this T cell receptor beta chain has only one observation. No antigen is known for it. Germline CDR1 is DFQATT and CDR2 is SNEGSKA (reference sequence). V trimming: 0 bases; J trimming: 5 bases; junction bases outside the gene matches: 11. The CDR3 loop spans 17 amino acids. Template switching by 5'RACE produced TCR cDNA, adding a universal primer site and UMIs. Each CDR3 protein gets one entry after TCRdb re-called the 5' RACE reads with MiXCR. The table includes approximately 180,000 distinct CDR3 sequences, approximately 6% detected once. The sample comes from a study of T cells after yellow fever vaccination. Regarding the study as a whole: Post-booster samples contained most primary-vaccination clones (roughly 96% CD4, approximately 88% CD8).

The receptor was isolated from a man aged 18 to 30 who received the YFV17D yellow fever vaccine. The sample consisted of CD4+ T cells sorted from PBMCs, taken on the day of the first yellow fever vaccination. The chain has TRBV20-1 and TRBJ1-4, with 8 bases that match TRBD1. CDR3 protein: CSARDLRGREVNEKLFF. The DNA of the CDR3 is TGCAGTGCTAGAGATCTCAGGGGGCGGGAGGTGAATGAAAAACTGTTTTTT.